The subject of this entry is one TCR beta chain. The data were taken from a study of T cells after yellow fever vaccination. Study background: Preparation of the low-cell-number fractions used SMART-Seq v4 Ultra Low Input. Overall study findings and caveats: Sorting of memory subsets on day 0 yielded almost no detectable vaccine-responding clonotypes. Overlap between CD4 and CD8 compartments was detected for a small share of clonotypes.

V was clipped by 1 base and J by 5 bases, with 21 bases between them. Germline V CDR1 and CDR2: LGHNA, YSLEER. This CDR3 spans 18 amino acids. Making TCR cDNA involved 5'RACE template switching, which added UMIs and a universal primer site. TCRdb redid the calling of the 5' RACE reads with MiXCR, one entry per CDR3 protein. Altogether more than 45,000 distinct CDR3 sequences are present, about 5.6% being singletons, with the ten largest covering roughly 28%. Source: PBMCs, either bulk or a sorted T-cell subset (CD4+, CD8+, memory, or dextramer-sorted; not recorded which), taken on the day of the yellow fever booster vaccination. This sequence was found in a man younger than 35 who received the YFV17D yellow fever vaccine. The genes are TRBV4-3 and TRBJ2-1; D is perhaps TRBD2 (5 bases). The CDR3 reads CASSQVLQTGSSDNEQFF. The CDR3, as DNA: TGCGCCAGCAGCCAAGTACTGCAGACGGGGAGCTCAGACAATGAGCAGTTCTTC.